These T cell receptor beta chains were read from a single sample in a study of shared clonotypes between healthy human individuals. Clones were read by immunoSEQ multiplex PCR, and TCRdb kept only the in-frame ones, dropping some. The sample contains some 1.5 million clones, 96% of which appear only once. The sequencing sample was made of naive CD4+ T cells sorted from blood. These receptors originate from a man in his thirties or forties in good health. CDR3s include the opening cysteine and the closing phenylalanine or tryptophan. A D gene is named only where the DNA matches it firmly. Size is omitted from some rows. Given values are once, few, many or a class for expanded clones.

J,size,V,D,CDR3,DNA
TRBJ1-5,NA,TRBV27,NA,CASSLRGPGVAPQPQHF,TGTGCCAGCAGTTTGAGGGGACCAGGGGTGGCACCTCAGCCCCAGCATTTT
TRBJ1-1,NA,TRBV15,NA,CATSRDGGRGTEAFF,TGTGCCACCAGCAGAGATGGAGGAAGGGGCACTGAAGCTTTCTTT
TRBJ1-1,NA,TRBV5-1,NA,CASSRDGSEAFF,TGCGCCAGCAGCCGGGACGGCTCTGAAGCTTTCTTT
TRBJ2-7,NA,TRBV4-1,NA,CASSQELGALNYEQYF,TGCGCCAGCAGCCAAGAATTAGGGGCGCTTAATTACGAGCAGTACTTC
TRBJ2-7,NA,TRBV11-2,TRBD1,CASSLKGQGHSEQYF,TGTGCCAGCAGCTTAAAGGGACAGGGTCATAGCGAGCAGTACTTC
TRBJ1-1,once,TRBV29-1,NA,CSVEGQQNTEAFF,TGCAGCGTTGAGGGGCAGCAGAACACTGAAGCTTTCTTT
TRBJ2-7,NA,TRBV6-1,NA,CASSSSPTWYEQYF,TGTGCCAGCAGTTCTTCCCCTACGTGGTACGAGCAGTACTTC
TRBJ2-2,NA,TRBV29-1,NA,CSVSLTAMNTGELFF,TGCAGCGTCTCACTTACAGCTATGAACACCGGGGAGCTGTTTTTT
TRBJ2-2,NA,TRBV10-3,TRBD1,CATLPGTGDMNTGELFF,TGTGCCACGTTGCCCGGGACAGGGGATATGAACACCGGGGAGCTGTTTTTT
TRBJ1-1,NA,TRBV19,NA,CASSIANMNTEAFF,TGTGCCAGTAGTATAGCCAATATGAACACTGAAGCTTTCTTT
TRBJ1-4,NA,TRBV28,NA,CASSLGRGNEKLFF,TGTGCCAGCAGTTTAGGCAGGGGTAATGAAAAACTGTTTTTT
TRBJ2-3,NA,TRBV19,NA,CASSMRRSTDTQYF,TGTGCCAGTAGTATGCGGCGGAGCACAGATACGCAGTATTTT
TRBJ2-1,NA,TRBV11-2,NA,CASTKGRGPYNEQFF,TGTGCCAGCACCAAAGGTCGTGGACCCTACAATGAGCAGTTCTTC
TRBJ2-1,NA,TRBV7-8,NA,CASSLEEDSASPNEQFF,TGTGCCAGCAGCTTAGAGGAAGACAGCGCTTCCCCAAATGAGCAGTTCTTC
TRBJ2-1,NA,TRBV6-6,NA,CASSYPRQGRLQFF,TGTGCCAGCAGTTATCCCCGCCAGGGGCGGTTGCAGTTCTTC
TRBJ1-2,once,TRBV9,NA,CASSVSDFNYGYTF,TGTGCCAGCAGCGTGAGCGATTTCAACTATGGCTACACCTTC
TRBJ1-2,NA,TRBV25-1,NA,CASSQEGGRGYTF,TGTGCCAGCAGTCAAGAGGGGGGTCGCGGCTACACCTTC
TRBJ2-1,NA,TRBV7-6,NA,CASSSNPVPSYNEQFF,TGTGCCAGCAGCTCCAACCCGGTGCCCTCCTACAATGAGCAGTTCTTC
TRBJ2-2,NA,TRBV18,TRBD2,CASSPKGLAGETGELFF,TGTGCCAGCTCACCAAAGGGACTAGCGGGAGAAACCGGGGAGCTGTTTTTT
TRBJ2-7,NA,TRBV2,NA,CASSETWGSSYEQYF,TGTGCCAGCAGTGAAACATGGGGGAGCTCCTACGAGCAGTACTTC
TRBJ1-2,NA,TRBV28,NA,CASSSGRRAYGYTF,TGTGCCAGCAGTTCTGGACGGCGGGCGTATGGCTACACCTTC
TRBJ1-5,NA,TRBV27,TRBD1,CASSTGTGSVQPQHF,TGTGCCAGCAGTACTGGGACAGGGAGTGTGCAGCCCCAGCATTTT
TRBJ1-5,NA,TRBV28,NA,CASSFVRGRQPQHF,TGTGCCAGCAGTTTTGTTCGTGGGCGGCAGCCCCAGCATTTT
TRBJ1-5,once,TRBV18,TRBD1,CASSLGQGNQPQHF,TGTGCCAGCTCACTGGGACAGGGTAATCAGCCCCAGCATTTT
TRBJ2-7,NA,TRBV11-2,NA,CASSPVGTLNSYEQYF,TGTGCCAGCAGCCCCGTAGGGACACTTAATTCCTACGAGCAGTACTTC
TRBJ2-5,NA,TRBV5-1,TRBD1,CASNRFQGQGKGETQYF,TGCGCCAGCAACCGCTTCCAGGGACAGGGGAAGGGAGAGACCCAGTACTTC
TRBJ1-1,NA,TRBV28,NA,CASTTVTMAQAFF,TGTGCCAGCACTACAGTCACGATGGCACAAGCTTTCTTT
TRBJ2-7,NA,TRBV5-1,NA,CASSPDTHSYEQYF,TGCGCCAGCAGCCCGGACACTCACTCCTACGAGCAGTACTTC